The present entry profiles one TCR beta chain with its context. Its antigen is currently unknown. This sample is part of a study of early T cells in non-severe SARS-CoV-2 infection. Overall study context: Chains were not paired, and sequencing was done on bulk RNA from unsorted whole blood.

Unique molecular identifier tags were affixed to discrete cDNA molecules. TCRdb re-called the 5' RACE reads through MiXCR, storing one row per CDR3 protein. The sample has 45,000 to 55,000 distinct CDR3 sequences; more than 9% are singletons. Study observations and caveats: Matching against VDJdb likely underestimated virus-specific expansions, favoring anti-spike CD8.

The CDR3 extends over 11 amino acids. Trimming pared 4 bases from V and 5 bases from J, leaving 7 bases between. The germline V gene has CDR1 SQVTM and CDR2 ANQGSEA. The chain employs TRBV29-1 and TRBJ2-3; D remains unclear. The source material was whole blood. This sequence originates from an adult who was a healthcare worker with PCR-confirmed SARS-CoV-2 infection or an uninfected control (not recorded which). Here the CDR3 DNA reads TGCAGCGTTGTAGAGGTAGATACGCAGTATTTT. Protein sequence: CSVVEVDTQYF.